These 14 T cell receptor beta chains were sequenced from one sample in a study of blood T cell repertoires in COVID-19. Sequencing used immunoSEQ multiplex PCR; TCRdb keeps in-frame clones, though not all of them. The profile shows approximately 50,000 clones, 77% of them singletons. The sequenced sample consisted of peripheral blood. These receptors were collected from a man between 65 and 80 years old with active or convalescent COVID-19.

J is TRBJ1-2 and V is TRBV6-2 or TRBV6-3; 8 bases are shared with TRBD1. The J segment lost 4 bases and the V segment lost 2 bases, leaving 6 bases of the junction unmatched. The CDR3 totals 15 residues. Germline CDR1 and CDR2: MNHEY and SVGEGT. The CDR3 region has the DNA TGTGCCAGCAGTTACGGGCAAACAGGGGGCTATGGCTACACCTTC. This translates into CASSYGQTGGYGYTF.

The chain is built from TRBV4-3 and TRBJ1-4; 7 bases are a match to TRBD1. The CDR3 runs to 15 residues. V lost 1 base and J lost 5; bases outside the gene matches: 4. Germline V lookup: CDR1 LGHNA, CDR2 YSLEER. The CDR3 reads CASSQATGRNEKLFF. The CDR3 bases are TGCGCCAGCAGCCAAGCGACAGGGAGGAATGAAAAACTGTTTTTT.

The V gene is TRBV6-5, the J gene TRBJ1-1, with 8 bases fitting TRBD1. Trimming at V came to 2 bases and at J to 4 bases, leaving 9 bases not matched to a gene. CDR3 size: 16 residues. Looked up from germline, CDR1 is MNHEY and CDR2 is SVGAGI. The CDR3 loop is CASSYAQGDHLTEAFF. The CDR3 nucleotides read TGTGCCAGCAGTTACGCACAGGGGGACCACCTCACTGAAGCTTTCTTT.

V is TRBV19 and J is TRBJ1-1, with D perhaps TRBD1 (5 bases). Germline CDR1 is LNHDA and CDR2 is SQIVND (reference sequence). This CDR3 comprises 16 residues. V was clipped by 5 bases and J by 1 base, with 17 bases between them. CDR3 region: CASSSERQRPNTEAFF. The CDR3 nucleotides are TGTGCCAGTAGTTCGGAAAGACAGAGACCGAACACTGAAGCTTTCTTT. Supplemented by reference TRBV19 and TRBJ1-1, the full variable domain reads DGGITQSPKYLFRKEGQNVTLSCEQNLNHDAMYWYRQDPGQGLRLIYYSQIVNDFQKGDIAEGYSVSREKKESFPLTVTSAQKNPTAFYLCASSSERQRPNTEAFFGQGTRLTVV.

The CDR3 sequence is CASSTGLAVENEQFF. In nucleotides, the CDR3 is TGTGCCAGCAGCACCGGACTAGCGGTTGAGAATGAGCAGTTCTTC. The chain is built from TRBV5-6 and TRBJ2-1, with 10 nucleotides matching TRBD2. The germline gives CDR1 SGHDT, CDR2 YYEEEE. V was clipped by 4 bases and J by 7 bases; unmatched bases: 8. The length of the CDR3 is 15 residues.

The CDR3 DNA reads TGTGCCAGTACTTGGCGACAGGGAGACACCGGGGAGCTGTTTTTT. Residues: CASTWRQGDTGELFF. The V call is TRBV19, the J call TRBJ2-2; 7 nucleotides match TRBD1. Trimming took 7 bases from V and 3 from J; bases not matched to a gene: 8. Germline-derived CDR1 and CDR2 are LNHDA and SQIVND (reference sequence). The CDR3 length is 15 residues.

Only a few counts were recorded for this clone. The genes are TRBV28 and TRBJ2-7; 7 bases line up with TRBD2. V was pared by 8 bases and J by 3 bases, with 7 bases of the junction left unmatched. CDR1 and CDR2 (germline): MDHEN, SYDVKM. This CDR3 region has 13 residues. The CDR3 loop is CASGRDGLYEQYF. DNA of the CDR3: TGTGCCAGCGGGAGGGACGGGCTCTACGAGCAGTACTTC.

This chain connects TRBV19 to TRBJ2-7, with 10 bases matching TRBD2. Germline trimming cut 3 bases from V and 4 bases from J; bases unmatched to any gene: 6. Germline V gene lookup returns CDR1 LNHDA and CDR2 SQIVND (reference sequence). There are 15 residues in the CDR3. The CDR3 loop is CASSISGRAAYEQYF. The CDR3 region has the DNA TGTGCCAGTAGTATCAGCGGGAGGGCCGCTTACGAGCAGTACTTC.

The chain joins TRBV9 to TRBJ1-5; weak D call: TRBD1 (6 bases). The CDR3 totals 15 residues. Between the trimmed V and J ends, which lost 4 bases and 4 bases, there was a span of 15 bases. CDR1 is SGDLS, CDR2 YYNGEE, per germline. The CDR3 coding sequence is TGTGCCAGCAGCTTAGCCGGGACACCAAATCAGCCCCAGCATTTT. Its protein product is CASSLAGTPNQPQHF.

The V call is TRBV6-5, the J call TRBJ1-3; tentatively, D is TRBD1 (6 bases). CDR1 is MNHEY and CDR2 is SVGAGI in the germline V gene. The CDR3 is 15 residues long. The germline V and J ends were trimmed by 6 bases and 1 base, with 13 bases remaining between them. The CDR3 region is CASSLRDTSGNTIYF. CDR3 sequence (DNA): TGTGCCAGCAGCCTCCGGGACACTTCTGGAAACACCATATATTTT.

The J gene is TRBJ1-3, the V gene TRBV7-2; weak D call: TRBD1 (6 bases). This CDR3 is 15 amino acids long. Germline V gene lookup returns CDR1 SGHTA and CDR2 FQGNSA. V lost 4 bases and J lost 0, with 10 bases in between. CDR3 in amino acids: CASSSDRSSGNTIYF. The CDR3 region has the DNA TGTGCCAGCAGCTCAGACAGGAGCTCTGGAAACACCATATATTTT.

The chain is built from TRBV11-1 and TRBJ2-1; 8 bases agree with TRBD2. V was clipped by 6 bases and J by 7 bases; unmatched bases: 8. Germline CDR1 SGHAT, CDR2 FQDESV (reference sequence). The CDR3 length is 14 residues. CDR3 amino acids: CASRWREVHNEQFF. The CDR3 DNA reads TGTGCCAGCAGGTGGCGGGAGGTACATAATGAGCAGTTCTTC.

V gene TRBV4-3 combines with J gene TRBJ2-7; 7 bases match TRBD1. Germline-derived CDR1 and CDR2 are LGHNA and YSLEER. The CDR3 contains 17 residues. Trimming at V came to 4 bases and at J to 1 base, leaving 13 bases not matched to a gene. The CDR3 region is CASSRTWGTGESYEQYF. The DNA of the CDR3 is TGCGCCAGCAGCCGGACTTGGGGCACAGGGGAGTCCTACGAGCAGTACTTC.

The rearrangement links TRBV19 to TRBJ1-2; TRBD1 is a possible D gene (6 bases). The CDR3 runs to 15 residues. Germline V gene sequence: CDR1 LNHDA, CDR2 SQIVND (reference sequence). V lost 2 bases to trimming and J lost 2 bases, with 12 bases between them. This chain's CDR3 is CASSISRGGNYGYTF. The CDR3 DNA reads TGTGCCAGTAGTATATCCAGGGGTGGCAACTATGGCTACACCTTC.